The clone carrying this TCR beta chain is classed as medium-sized. RNA extraction was followed by reverse transcription into cDNA, which acted as the sequencing template. Measured with immunoSEQ multiplex PCR; TCRdb has only the in-frame clones, and not every one. The sample records 60,000 to 70,000 clones, 40% to 50% being singletons. In germline, CDR1 is SGHDN, CDR2 FVKESK. Trimming removed 4 bases from V and 3 bases from J; junction bases left unmatched: 2. The CDR3 length is 13 residues. The sample comes from a study of CD8+ T cells in alopecia areata. This clonotype was sampled from a human donor with alopecia areata. The V call is TRBV14, the J call TRBJ1-2; 7 nucleotides agree with TRBD1. Specimen: CD8+ T cells sorted from blood, collected at week 0. The DNA of the CDR3 is TGTGCCAGCAGCCCCGGACAGGACTATGGCTACACCTTC. Translating gives CASSPGQDYGYTF. Filled out from reference TRBV14 and TRBJ1-2, the complete variable domain reads EAGVTQFPSHSVIEKGQTVTLRCDPISGHDNLYWYRRVMGKEIKFLLHFVKESKQDESGMPNNRFLAERTGGTYSTLKVQPAELEDSGVYFCASSPGQDYGYTFGSGTRLTVV.